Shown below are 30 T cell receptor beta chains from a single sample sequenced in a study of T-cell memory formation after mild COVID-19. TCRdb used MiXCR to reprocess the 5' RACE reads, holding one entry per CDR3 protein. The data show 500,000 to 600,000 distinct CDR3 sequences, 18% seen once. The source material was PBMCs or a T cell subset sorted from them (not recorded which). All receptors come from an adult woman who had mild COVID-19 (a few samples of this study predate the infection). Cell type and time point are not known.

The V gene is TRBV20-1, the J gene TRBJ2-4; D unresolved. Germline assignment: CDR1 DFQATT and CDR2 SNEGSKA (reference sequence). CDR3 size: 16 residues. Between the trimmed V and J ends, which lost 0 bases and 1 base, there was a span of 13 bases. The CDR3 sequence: CSARDPLGMAKNIQYF. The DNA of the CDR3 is TGCAGTGCTAGAGACCCTCTTGGGATGGCCAAAAACATTCAGTACTTC.

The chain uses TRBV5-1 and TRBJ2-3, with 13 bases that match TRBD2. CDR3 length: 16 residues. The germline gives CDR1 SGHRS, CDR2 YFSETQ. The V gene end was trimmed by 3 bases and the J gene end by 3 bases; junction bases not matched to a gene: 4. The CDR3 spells CASSSGTSGVTDTQYF. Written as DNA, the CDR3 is TGCGCCAGCAGCTCGGGGACTAGCGGGGTGACAGATACGCAGTATTTT.

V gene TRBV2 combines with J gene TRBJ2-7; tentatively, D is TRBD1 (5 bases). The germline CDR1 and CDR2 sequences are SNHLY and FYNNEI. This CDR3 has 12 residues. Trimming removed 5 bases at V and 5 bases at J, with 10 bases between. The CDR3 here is CASSLSGNEQYF. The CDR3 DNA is TGTGCCAGCAGTTTGTCAGGGAACGAGCAGTACTTC.

CDR3 protein: CASSPGGSSGNTIYF. CDR3 bases: TGTGCCAGCTCACCGGGGGGGTCCTCTGGAAACACCATATATTTT. The V call is TRBV18, the J call TRBJ1-3; D may be TRBD1 (5 bases). The CDR3 runs to 15 residues. The V gene lost 3 bases and the J gene lost 0 bases, with 9 bases spanning the gap. Per the germline V gene, CDR1 is KGHSH and CDR2 is LQKENI.

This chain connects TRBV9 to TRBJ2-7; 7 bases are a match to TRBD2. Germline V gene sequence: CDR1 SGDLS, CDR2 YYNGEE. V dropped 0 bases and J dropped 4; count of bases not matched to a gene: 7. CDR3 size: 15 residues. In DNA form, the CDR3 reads TGTGCCAGCAGCGTAGGGGGGACTAATGGGTACGAGCAGTACTTC. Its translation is CASSVGGTNGYEQYF.

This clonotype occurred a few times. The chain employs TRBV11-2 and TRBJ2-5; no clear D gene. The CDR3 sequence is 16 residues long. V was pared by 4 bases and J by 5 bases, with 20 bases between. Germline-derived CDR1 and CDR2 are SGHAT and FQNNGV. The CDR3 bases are TGTGCCAGCAGCTCACCCTCCTGGACGCCGACGGAGACCCAGTACTTC. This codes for CASSSPSWTPTETQYF.

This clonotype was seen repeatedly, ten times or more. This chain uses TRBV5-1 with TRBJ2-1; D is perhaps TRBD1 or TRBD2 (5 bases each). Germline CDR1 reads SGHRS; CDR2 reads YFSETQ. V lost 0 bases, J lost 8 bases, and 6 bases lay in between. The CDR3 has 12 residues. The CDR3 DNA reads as TGCGCCAGCAGCTTGGGAGGGGATGAGCAGTTCTTC. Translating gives CASSLGGDEQFF.

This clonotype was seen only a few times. CDR3 region: CSARPGSEQFF. The CDR3 region has the DNA TGCAGTGCCCGACCCGGTTCCGAGCAGTTCTTC. The V gene is TRBV20-1, the J gene TRBJ2-1; D not certain. V lost 6 bases, J lost 10 bases, and 13 bases lay in between. The CDR3 is 11 amino acids. Germline loops: CDR1 DFQATT, CDR2 SNEGSKA (reference sequence).

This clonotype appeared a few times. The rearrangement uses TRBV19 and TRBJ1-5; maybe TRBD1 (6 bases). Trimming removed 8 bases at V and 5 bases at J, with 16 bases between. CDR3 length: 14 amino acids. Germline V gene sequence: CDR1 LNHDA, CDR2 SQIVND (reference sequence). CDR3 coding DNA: TGTGCCAGTGGGGGCGGGGTTTCGGATCAGCCCCAGCATTTT. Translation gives CASGGGVSDQPQHF.

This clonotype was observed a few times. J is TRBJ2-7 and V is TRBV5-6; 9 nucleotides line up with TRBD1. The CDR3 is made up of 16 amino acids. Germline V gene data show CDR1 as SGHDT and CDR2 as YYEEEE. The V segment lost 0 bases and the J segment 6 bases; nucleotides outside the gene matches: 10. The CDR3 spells CASSLDLGTGQGEQYF. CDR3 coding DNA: TGTGCCAGCAGCTTGGATTTGGGGACAGGGCAGGGCGAGCAGTACTTC.

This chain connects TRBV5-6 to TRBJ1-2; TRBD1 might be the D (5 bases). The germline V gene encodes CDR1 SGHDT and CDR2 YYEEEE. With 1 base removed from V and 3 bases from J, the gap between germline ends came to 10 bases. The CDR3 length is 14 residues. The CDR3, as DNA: TGTGCCAGCAGCTTGCGGTTCAGGGACTATGGCTACACCTTC. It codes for CASSLRFRDYGYTF.

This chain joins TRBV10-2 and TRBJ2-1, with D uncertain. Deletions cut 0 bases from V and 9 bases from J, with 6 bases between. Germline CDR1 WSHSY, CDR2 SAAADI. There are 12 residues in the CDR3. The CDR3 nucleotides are TGCGCCAGCAGTGAGTCAGGTGGTGAGCAGTTCTTC. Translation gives CASSESGGEQFF.

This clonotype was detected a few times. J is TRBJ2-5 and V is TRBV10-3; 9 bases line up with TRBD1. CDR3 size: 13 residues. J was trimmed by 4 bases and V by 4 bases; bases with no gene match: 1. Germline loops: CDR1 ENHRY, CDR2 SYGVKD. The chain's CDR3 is CAISADRGETQYF. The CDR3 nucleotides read TGTGCCATCAGTGCGGACAGGGGAGAGACCCAGTACTTC.

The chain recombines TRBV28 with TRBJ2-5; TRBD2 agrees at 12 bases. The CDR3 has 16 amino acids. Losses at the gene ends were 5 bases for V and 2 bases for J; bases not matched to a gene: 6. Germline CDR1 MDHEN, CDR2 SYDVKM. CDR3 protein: CASSGDGLAGQETQYF. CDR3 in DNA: TGTGCCAGCAGTGGGGACGGACTAGCGGGACAAGAGACCCAGTACTTC.

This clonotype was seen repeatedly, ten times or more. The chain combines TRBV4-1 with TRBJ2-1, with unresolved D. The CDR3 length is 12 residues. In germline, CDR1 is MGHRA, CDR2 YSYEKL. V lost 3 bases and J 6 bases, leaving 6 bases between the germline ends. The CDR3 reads CASSQWGNEQFF. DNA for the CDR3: TGCGCCAGCAGCCAGTGGGGCAATGAGCAGTTCTTC.

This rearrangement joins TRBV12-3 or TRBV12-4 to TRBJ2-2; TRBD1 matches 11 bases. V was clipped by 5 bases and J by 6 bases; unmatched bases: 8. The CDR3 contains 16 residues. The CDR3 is CASSPPGQGEPGELFF. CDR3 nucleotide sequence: TGTGCCAGCAGTCCCCCGGGACAGGGGGAGCCCGGGGAGCTGTTTTTT.

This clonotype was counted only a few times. CDR3 sequence reads: CASSPRGNNEQFF. CDR3 nucleotides: TGTGCCAGCTCACCCAGGGGAAACAATGAGCAGTTCTTC. The chain links TRBV18 to TRBJ2-1, with TRBD1 as a possible D gene (6 bases). The CDR3 extends over 13 amino acids. Germline V lookup: CDR1 KGHSH, CDR2 LQKENI. Trimming took 3 bases from V and 5 from J, leaving 8 bases between them.

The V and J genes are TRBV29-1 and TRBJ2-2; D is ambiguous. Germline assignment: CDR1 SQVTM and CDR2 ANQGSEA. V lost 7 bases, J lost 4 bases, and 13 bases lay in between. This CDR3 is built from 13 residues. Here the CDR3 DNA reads TGCAGCGCCCTGGCCGTGACCACCGGGGAGCTGTTTTTT. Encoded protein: CSALAVTTGELFF.

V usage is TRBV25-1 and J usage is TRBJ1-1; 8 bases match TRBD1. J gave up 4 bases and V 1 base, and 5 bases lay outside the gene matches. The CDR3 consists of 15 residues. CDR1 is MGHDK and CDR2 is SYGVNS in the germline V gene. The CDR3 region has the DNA TGTGCCAGCAGTGAATGGCGTCAGGGGGCCACTGAAGCTTTCTTT. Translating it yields CASSEWRQGATEAFF.

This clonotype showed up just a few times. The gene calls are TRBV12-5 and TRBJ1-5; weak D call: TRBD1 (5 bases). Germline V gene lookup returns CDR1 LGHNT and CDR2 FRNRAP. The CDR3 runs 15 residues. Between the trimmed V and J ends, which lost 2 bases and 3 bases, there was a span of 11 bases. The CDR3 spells CASGLSYGANQPQHF. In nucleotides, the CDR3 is TGTGCTAGTGGTTTGTCATACGGGGCCAATCAGCCCCAGCATTTT.

CDR3 DNA: TGTGCCAGCAGCGTCGGTAGCGGGAACCCTACCTACGAGCAGTACTTC. It specifies CASSVGSGNPTYEQYF. The chain recombines TRBV9 with TRBJ2-7, with 8 bases aligning to TRBD2. The CDR3 totals 16 residues. The junction had 9 bases not matched to a gene; V was cut back by 2 bases and J by 2 bases. The germline V gene has CDR1 SGDLS and CDR2 YYNGEE.

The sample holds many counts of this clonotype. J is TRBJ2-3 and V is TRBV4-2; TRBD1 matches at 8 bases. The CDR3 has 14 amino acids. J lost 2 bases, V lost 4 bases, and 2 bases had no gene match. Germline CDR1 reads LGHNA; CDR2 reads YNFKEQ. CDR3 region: CASSPDRATDTQYF. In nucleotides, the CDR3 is TGTGCCAGCAGCCCGGACAGGGCCACAGATACGCAGTATTTT.

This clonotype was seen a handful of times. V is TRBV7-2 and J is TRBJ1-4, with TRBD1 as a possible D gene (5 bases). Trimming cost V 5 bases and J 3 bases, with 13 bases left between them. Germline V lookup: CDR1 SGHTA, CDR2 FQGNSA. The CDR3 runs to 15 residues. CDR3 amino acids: CASSATGLANEKLFF. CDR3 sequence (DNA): TGTGCCAGCAGCGCAACAGGTCTAGCTAATGAAAAACTGTTTTTT.

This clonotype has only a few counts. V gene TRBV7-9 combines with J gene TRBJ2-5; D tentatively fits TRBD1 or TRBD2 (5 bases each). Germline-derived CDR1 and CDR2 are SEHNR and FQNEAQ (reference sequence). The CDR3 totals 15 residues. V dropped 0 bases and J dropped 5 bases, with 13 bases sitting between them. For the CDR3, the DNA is TGTGCCAGCAGCTTAGCGCTAGAGGGGCTTGAGACCCAGTACTTC. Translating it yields CASSLALEGLETQYF.

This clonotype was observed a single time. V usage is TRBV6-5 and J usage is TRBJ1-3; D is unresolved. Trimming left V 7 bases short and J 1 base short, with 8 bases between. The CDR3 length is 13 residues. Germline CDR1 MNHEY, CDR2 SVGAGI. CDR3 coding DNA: TGTGCCAGCACGGTCGGATCTGGAAACACCATATATTTT. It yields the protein CASTVGSGNTIYF.

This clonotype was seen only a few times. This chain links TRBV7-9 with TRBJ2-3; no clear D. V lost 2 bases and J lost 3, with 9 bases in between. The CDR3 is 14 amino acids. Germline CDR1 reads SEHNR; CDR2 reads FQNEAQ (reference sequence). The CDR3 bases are TGTGCCAGCAGCTTACAGAGAACTACAGATACGCAGTATTTT. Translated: CASSLQRTTDTQYF.

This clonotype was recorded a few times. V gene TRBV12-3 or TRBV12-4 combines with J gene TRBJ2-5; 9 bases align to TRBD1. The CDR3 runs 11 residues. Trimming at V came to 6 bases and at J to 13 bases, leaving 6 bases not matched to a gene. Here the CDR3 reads CASSHGTGLYF. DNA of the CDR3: TGTGCCAGCAGCCATGGGACAGGGTTGTACTTC.

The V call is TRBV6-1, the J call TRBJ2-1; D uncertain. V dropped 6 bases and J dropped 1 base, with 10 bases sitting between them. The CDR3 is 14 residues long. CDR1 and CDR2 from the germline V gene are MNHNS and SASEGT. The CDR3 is CASRGQGSYNEQFF. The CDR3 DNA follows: TGTGCCAGCAGGGGCCAAGGGTCCTACAATGAGCAGTTCTTC.

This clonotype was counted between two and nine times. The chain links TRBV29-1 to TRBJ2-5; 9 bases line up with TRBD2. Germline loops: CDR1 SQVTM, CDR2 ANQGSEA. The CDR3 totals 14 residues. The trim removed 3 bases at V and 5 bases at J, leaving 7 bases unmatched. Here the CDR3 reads CSVDGTSRVETQYF. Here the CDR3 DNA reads TGCAGCGTTGATGGGACTAGCCGGGTGGAGACCCAGTACTTC.

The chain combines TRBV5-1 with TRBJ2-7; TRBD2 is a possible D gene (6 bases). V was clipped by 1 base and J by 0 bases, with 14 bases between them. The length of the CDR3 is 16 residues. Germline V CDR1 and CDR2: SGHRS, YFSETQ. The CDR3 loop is CASSLSIAVPSYEQYF. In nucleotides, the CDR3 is TGCGCCAGCAGCTTGTCGATAGCGGTCCCCTCCTACGAGCAGTACTTC.